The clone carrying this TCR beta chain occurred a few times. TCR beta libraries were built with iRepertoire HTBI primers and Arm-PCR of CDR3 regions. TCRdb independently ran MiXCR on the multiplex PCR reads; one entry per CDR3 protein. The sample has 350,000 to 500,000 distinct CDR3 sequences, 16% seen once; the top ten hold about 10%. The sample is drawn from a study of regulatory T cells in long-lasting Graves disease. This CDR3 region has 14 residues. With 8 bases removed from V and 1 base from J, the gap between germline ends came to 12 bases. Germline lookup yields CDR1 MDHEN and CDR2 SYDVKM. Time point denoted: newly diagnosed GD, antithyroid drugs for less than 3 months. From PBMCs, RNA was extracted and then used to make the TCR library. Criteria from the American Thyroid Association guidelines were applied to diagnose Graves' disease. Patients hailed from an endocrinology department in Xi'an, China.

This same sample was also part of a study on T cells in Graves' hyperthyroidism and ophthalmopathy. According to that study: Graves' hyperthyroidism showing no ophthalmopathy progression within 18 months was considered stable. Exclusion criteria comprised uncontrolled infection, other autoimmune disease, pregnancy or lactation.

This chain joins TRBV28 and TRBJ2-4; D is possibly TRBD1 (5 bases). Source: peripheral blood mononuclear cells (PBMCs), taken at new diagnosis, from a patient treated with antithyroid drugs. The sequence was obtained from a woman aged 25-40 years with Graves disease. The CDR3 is CASRRVWAKNIQYF. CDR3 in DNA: TGTGCCAGCCGCAGGGTTTGGGCCAAAAACATTCAGTACTTC.